These T cell receptor beta chains were read from a single sample in a study of human T cells and chemical hapten exposure. MiXCR was run by TCRdb on the RACE reads, yielding one entry per CDR3 protein. The sample has about 190,000 distinct CDR3 sequences; around 25% are singletons. This sample comprised whole blood, obtained in connection with sensitization to the hapten diphenylcyclopropenone (DPC). The receptors were gathered from a woman aged 40 to 49 with alopecia areata. Some clones in this sample may be carry-over from other donors' samples. Each CDR3 is given with its conserved first and last residue. Each record gives: D gene, J gene, clone size, V gene, CDR3 protein, CDR3 DNA. D genes are given only for firm matches. The size of a clone is reported for some rows only, either as once, few or many, or as a class for expanded clones.

D gene: TRBD2; J gene: TRBJ2-1; clone size: few; V gene: TRBV4-2; CDR3 protein: CASSQTPGGSSGEQFF; CDR3 DNA: TGTGCCAGCAGCCAGACTCCCGGCGGGAGTTCGGGTGAGCAGTTCTTC
D gene: -; J gene: TRBJ2-7; clone size: -; V gene: TRBV6-5; CDR3 protein: CASSTSPGRMIYEQYF; CDR3 DNA: TGTGCCAGCAGCACCTCTCCGGGACGGATGATCTACGAGCAGTACTTC
D gene: -; J gene: TRBJ2-2; clone size: -; V gene: TRBV3-1; CDR3 protein: CASSQGMDATGELFF; CDR3 DNA: TGTGCCAGCAGCCAAGGAATGGACGCCACCGGGGAGCTGTTTTTT
D gene: -; J gene: TRBJ2-3; clone size: few; V gene: TRBV20-1; CDR3 protein: CSARDSRGADTQYF; CDR3 DNA: TGCAGTGCTAGAGACTCCAGGGGCGCAGATACGCAGTATTTT
D gene: -; J gene: TRBJ2-1; clone size: -; V gene: TRBV11-2; CDR3 protein: CASSFWSGDEQFF; CDR3 DNA: TGTGCCAGCAGCTTTTGGTCTGGCGATGAGCAGTTCTTC
D gene: -; J gene: TRBJ2-3; clone size: -; V gene: TRBV5-1; CDR3 protein: CASSYQGMEDTQYF; CDR3 DNA: TGCGCCAGCAGCTATCAGGGTATGGAAGATACGCAGTATTTT
D gene: -; J gene: TRBJ1-1; clone size: -; V gene: TRBV11-2; CDR3 protein: CASSLRQGPGNTEAFF; CDR3 DNA: TGTGCCAGCAGCTTAAGGCAGGGGCCGGGGAACACTGAAGCTTTCTTT
D gene: TRBD2; J gene: TRBJ2-7; clone size: few; V gene: TRBV5-1; CDR3 protein: CASSLMLAGASYEQYF; CDR3 DNA: TGCGCCAGCAGCTTGATGCTAGCGGGAGCATCCTACGAGCAGTACTTC
D gene: TRBD1; J gene: TRBJ1-5; clone size: many; V gene: TRBV20-1; CDR3 protein: CSARGTGGANQPQHF; CDR3 DNA: TGCAGTGCTAGGGGAACAGGGGGCGCCAATCAGCCCCAGCATTTT
D gene: -; J gene: TRBJ2-1; clone size: few; V gene: TRBV28; CDR3 protein: CASRNPSGGEQFF; CDR3 DNA: TGTGCCAGCCGAAACCCGAGTGGGGGTGAGCAGTTCTTC
D gene: TRBD2; J gene: TRBJ2-3; clone size: few; V gene: TRBV6-2/TRBV6-3; CDR3 protein: CASSYPLAGEADTQYF; CDR3 DNA: TGTGCCAGCAGTTACCCTCTAGCGGGAGAGGCAGATACGCAGTATTTT
D gene: TRBD1; J gene: TRBJ2-2; clone size: -; V gene: TRBV12-3/TRBV12-4; CDR3 protein: CASSLRQGGPGELFF; CDR3 DNA: TGTGCCAGCAGTCTTCGACAGGGGGGACCCGGGGAGCTGTTTTTT
D gene: TRBD1; J gene: TRBJ2-3; clone size: -; V gene: TRBV28; CDR3 protein: CASSSEGQGADTQYF; CDR3 DNA: TGTGCCAGCAGTTCAGAAGGACAGGGGGCAGATACGCAGTATTTT
D gene: TRBD2; J gene: TRBJ2-1; clone size: -; V gene: TRBV24-1; CDR3 protein: CATSDFSLAGSGNEQFF; CDR3 DNA: TGTGCCACCAGTGATTTTTCGCTAGCGGGATCTGGGAATGAGCAGTTCTTC
D gene: -; J gene: TRBJ2-5; clone size: -; V gene: TRBV12-3/TRBV12-4; CDR3 protein: CASSPVTGKGQETQYF; CDR3 DNA: TGTGCCAGCAGTCCCGTCACAGGGAAAGGGCAAGAGACCCAGTACTTC
D gene: -; J gene: TRBJ2-1; clone size: -; V gene: TRBV5-1; CDR3 protein: CASSLQPRVDNEQFF; CDR3 DNA: TGCGCCAGCAGCTTGCAACCTAGGGTCGACAATGAGCAGTTCTTC
D gene: TRBD2; J gene: TRBJ2-1; clone size: -; V gene: TRBV11-2; CDR3 protein: CASSLEGSGRQFF; CDR3 DNA: TGTGCCAGCAGCTTAGAGGGGAGCGGGAGGCAGTTCTTC
D gene: TRBD2; J gene: TRBJ2-5; clone size: -; V gene: TRBV9; CDR3 protein: CASSVASGRGETQYF; CDR3 DNA: TGTGCCAGCAGCGTAGCCAGCGGGAGGGGGGAGACCCAGTACTTC
D gene: TRBD1; J gene: TRBJ2-5; clone size: few; V gene: TRBV7-9; CDR3 protein: CASSLARGQGRGETQYF; CDR3 DNA: TGTGCCAGCAGCTTAGCACGCGGACAGGGGAGGGGAGAGACCCAGTACTTC
D gene: -; J gene: TRBJ2-3; clone size: -; V gene: TRBV28; CDR3 protein: CASSPGPTPDTQYF; CDR3 DNA: TGTGCCAGCAGTCCGGGGCCAACCCCAGATACGCAGTATTTT
D gene: -; J gene: TRBJ2-7; clone size: -; V gene: TRBV7-2; CDR3 protein: CANSRGPTAYEQYF; CDR3 DNA: TGTGCCAACAGCCGTGGACCGACCGCCTACGAGCAGTACTTC
D gene: TRBD1; J gene: TRBJ2-5; clone size: -; V gene: TRBV7-2; CDR3 protein: CASSLLGQGGQETQYF; CDR3 DNA: TGTGCCAGCAGCCTCCTAGGACAGGGGGGTCAAGAGACCCAGTACTTC